This TCR beta chain is from a study of control samples from healthy donors and cancer patients. The ends were cut back, 1 base at V and 1 base at J, with 4 bases in the middle. This CDR3 spans 14 amino acids. The V gene's germline CDR1 is SEHNR and CDR2 FQNEAQ (reference sequence). Only in-frame clones appear in the TCRdb table, and some are missing; sequencing was by immunoSEQ multiplex PCR. This table has fewer than 150,000 clones, 75% to 95% appearing once. Sequencing input: blood. V is TRBV7-9 and J is TRBJ1-4; D remains ambiguous. This TCR was recovered from a man aged 18-30 years in good health. CDR3 sequence (DNA): TGTGCCAGCAGCTTAGGGGGAACTAATGAAAAACTGTTTTTT. This codes for CASSLGGTNEKLFF.